Each of the 28 T cell receptor beta chains below was sequenced from the same sample in a study of Tregs in tolerant kidney transplant recipients. Method: immunoSEQ multiplex PCR; TCRdb's copy keeps in-frame clones and lacks some. The sample contains 92,000 or so clones, just over 90% of which appear only once. The sequenced sample consisted of CD8+ T cells from blood. The receptors stem from a human donor in good health.

This chain connects TRBV7-9 to TRBJ1-6, with TRBD1 matching 7 bases. The CDR3 sequence is 16 residues long. V was clipped by 2 bases and J by 8 bases; unmatched bases: 9. Germline CDR1 reads SEHNR; CDR2 reads FQNEAQ (reference sequence). The CDR3 spells CASSLKDRDSYSPLHF. For the CDR3, the DNA is TGTGCCAGCAGCTTAAAAGACCGGGACAGTTATTCACCCCTCCACTTT.

The J gene is TRBJ2-7, the V gene TRBV7-9, with TRBD1 identical over 10 bases. Looked up from germline, CDR1 is SEHNR and CDR2 is FQNEAQ (reference sequence). With 5 bases clipped from V and 8 bases from J, the junction kept 12 bases outside the gene matches. The CDR3 is 15 amino acids. The DNA for the CDR3 is TGTGCCAGCAGCCCTAGTCTAGACAGGGGGCGTAAGCAGTACTTC. Its protein product is CASSPSLDRGRKQYF.

The chain carries TRBV13 and TRBJ1-1; unclear D gene. Germline CDR1 and CDR2: PRHDT and FYEKMQ (reference sequence). The CDR3 is 15 residues long. Trimming stripped 5 bases from V and 2 bases from J, with 15 bases between. The CDR3 sequence: CASSTVGGYNTEAFF. The CDR3 nucleotides are TGTGCCAGCAGCACCGTGGGCGGGTATAACACTGAAGCTTTCTTT.

The chain couples TRBV7-9 to TRBJ2-1; weak D call: TRBD2 (5 bases). This CDR3 region has 15 residues. The germline V gene has CDR1 SEHNR and CDR2 FQNEAQ (reference sequence). Trimming shortened V by 5 bases and J by 7 bases, and 18 bases separated the two germline ends. CDR3 in DNA: TGTGCCAGCAGCGCCCGGCGGACTCCTGATAATGAGCAGTTCTTC. This codes for CASSARRTPDNEQFF. Full variable domain (remainder filled in from reference TRBV7-9 and TRBJ2-1): DTGVSQNPRHKITKRGQNVTFRCDPISEHNRLYWYRQTLGQGPEFLTYFQNEAQLEKSRLLSDRFSAERPKGSFSTLEIQRTEQGDSAMYLCASSARRTPDNEQFFGPGTRLTVL.

This chain joins TRBV9 and TRBJ2-1; D unresolved. V was trimmed by 0 bases and J by 0 bases, leaving 7 bases between them. The CDR3 contains 15 residues. Looked up from germline, CDR1 is SGDLS and CDR2 is YYNGEE. The DNA of the CDR3 is TGTGCCAGCAGCGTAGGTCCAAGCTCCTACAATGAGCAGTTCTTC. Translating gives CASSVGPSSYNEQFF.

The V call is TRBV7-9, the J call TRBJ1-2; no definite D call. This CDR3 region has 13 residues. Germline CDR1 reads SEHNR; CDR2 reads FQNEAQ (reference sequence). The V end lost 5 bases, the J end lost 4 bases, and 11 bases lay between the germline ends. The CDR3 DNA reads TGTGCCAGCAGCCCCGTGGCGACCTATGGCTACACCTTC. Its protein product is CASSPVATYGYTF.

The chain has TRBV13 and TRBJ2-7; D may correspond to TRBD1 or TRBD2 (6 bases each). V gave up 6 bases and J gave up 4 bases, with 16 bases separating them. The CDR3 loop spans 14 amino acids. In germline, CDR1 is PRHDT, CDR2 FYEKMQ (reference sequence). CDR3 in DNA: TGTGCCAGCAGTCCGGGGGCCCTGAGGTACGAGCAGTACTTC. Encoded protein: CASSPGALRYEQYF.

The chain recombines TRBV25-1 with TRBJ2-1; a weak D match, TRBD1 (7 bases). Deletions cut 8 bases from V and 6 bases from J, with 20 bases between. The CDR3 is 15 amino acids. Germline V gives CDR1 MGHDK, CDR2 SYGVNS. The CDR3 sequence is CASGRPAGQRNEQFF. CDR3 nucleotide sequence: TGTGCCAGCGGCCGACCGGCGGGACAGCGCAATGAGCAGTTCTTC. Supplemented by reference TRBV25-1 and TRBJ2-1, the full variable domain reads EADIYQTPRYLVIGTGKKITLECSQTMGHDKMYWYQQDPGMELHLIHYSYGVNSTEKGDLSSESTVSRIRTEHFPLTLESARPSHTSQYLCASGRPAGQRNEQFFGPGTRLTVL.

Written as DNA, the CDR3 is TGTGCCAGCCGGTGGCGGACAGAAAAACTGTTTTTT. It encodes CASRWRTEKLFF. This chain joins TRBV7-9 and TRBJ1-4, with D possibly TRBD1 on 5 matching bases. The CDR3 covers 12 residues. Germline loops: CDR1 SEHNR, CDR2 FQNEAQ (reference sequence). Trimming removed 8 bases from V and 8 bases from J, with 12 bases in between. The full variable domain, completed using reference TRBV7-9 and TRBJ1-4, is DTGVSQNPRHKITKRGQNVTFRCDPISEHNRLYWYRQTLGQGPEFLTYFQNEAQLEKSRLLSDRFSAERPKGSFSTLEIQRTEQGDSAMYLCASRWRTEKLFFGSGTQLSVL.

This chain links TRBV7-9 with TRBJ1-1, with 8 bases lining up with TRBD1. The length of the CDR3 is 15 residues. V lost 2 bases, J lost 4 bases, and 6 bases stayed unmatched. Germline V CDR1 and CDR2: SEHNR, FQNEAQ (reference sequence). Written as DNA, the CDR3 is TGTGCCAGCAGCTTATCCCAGGGGGCAAGCACTGAAGCTTTCTTT. It yields the protein CASSLSQGASTEAFF.

The J gene is TRBJ2-1, the V gene TRBV7-9; D gene uncertain. Germline CDR1 and CDR2: SEHNR and FQNEAQ (reference sequence). This CDR3 spans 15 amino acids. V lost 2 bases and J lost 3, with 11 bases in between. The DNA for the CDR3 is TGTGCCAGCAGCTTATCTGAGTCACACTACAATGAGCAGTTCTTC. This gives the protein CASSLSESHYNEQFF.

The genes are TRBV5-6 and TRBJ2-4; possibly TRBD1 for D (7 bases). Germline V gene data show CDR1 as SGHDT and CDR2 as YYEEEE. V lost 0 bases to trimming and J lost 7 bases, with 11 bases between them. The length of the CDR3 is 14 residues. The CDR3 spells CASSLARGVNIQYF. The CDR3 DNA sequence: TGTGCCAGCAGCTTGGCCAGGGGGGTGAACATTCAGTACTTC.

The chain employs TRBV13 and TRBJ2-2; 12 nucleotides match TRBD2. Per the germline V gene, CDR1 is PRHDT and CDR2 is FYEKMQ (reference sequence). The CDR3 length is 17 residues. V shed 5 bases and J 6 bases; nucleotides not matched to a gene: 10. The CDR3 bases are TGTGCCAGCAGCCAAACTAGCGGGGGGTTGTACGCCGGGGAGCTGTTTTTT. Its translation is CASSQTSGGLYAGELFF. Variable domain in full (rest from reference TRBV13 and TRBJ2-2): AAGVIQSPRHLIKEKRETATLKCYPIPRHDTVYWYQQGPGQDPQFLISFYEKMQSDKGSIPDRFSAQQFSDYHSELNMSSLELGDSALYFCASSQTSGGLYAGELFFGEGSRLTVL.

The J gene is TRBJ2-7, the V gene TRBV25-1; D is ambiguous. There are 12 residues in the CDR3. Per germline, CDR1 MGHDK and CDR2 SYGVNS. Trimming shortened V by 8 bases and J by 5 bases, and 13 bases separated the two germline ends. The chain's CDR3 is CASGIGDDEQYF. CDR3 in DNA: TGTGCCAGCGGGATCGGTGATGACGAGCAGTACTTC.

V usage is TRBV7-8 and J usage is TRBJ2-5, with 13 bases fitting TRBD2. The CDR3 has 19 amino acids. Germline V gene sequence: CDR1 SGHVS, CDR2 FQNEAQ. Unmatched junction bases numbered 14, after V lost 2 bases and J lost 5 bases. CDR3 sequence: CASSLTSGRGPRGIETQYF. In nucleotides, the CDR3 is TGTGCCAGCAGCTTAACTAGCGGGAGGGGCCCTCGGGGAATTGAGACCCAGTACTTC.

The CDR3 DNA reads TGTGCCAGCAGCCAAGGCTGGGACTACCGCTACGAGCAGTACTTC. As protein: CASSQGWDYRYEQYF. The chain carries TRBV14 and TRBJ2-7; 7 bases map to TRBD2. The germline V gene has CDR1 SGHDN and CDR2 FVKESK. Germline trimming cut 1 base from V and 3 bases from J; bases unmatched to any gene: 6. The CDR3 extends over 15 amino acids.

The rearrangement uses TRBV13 and TRBJ2-5; TRBD1 matches at 7 bases. Germline CDR1 is PRHDT and CDR2 is FYEKMQ (reference sequence). The length of the CDR3 is 14 residues. V lost 5 bases and J lost 1; bases outside the gene matches: 4. The DNA of the CDR3 is TGTGCCAGCAGCCCTGGGACAGCCCAAGAGACCCAGTACTTC. Residues: CASSPGTAQETQYF.

This chain connects TRBV14 to TRBJ1-1; D not resolved. The CDR3 covers 14 residues. CDR1 and CDR2 from the germline V gene are SGHDN and FVKESK. V was cut by 4 bases and J by 1 base, with 10 bases left in between. CDR3 DNA sequence: TGTGCCAGCAGCCCCCAAACACCGAACACTGAAGCTTTCTTT. Translation gives CASSPQTPNTEAFF. Combining the CDR3 with reference TRBV14 and TRBJ1-1 gives the whole variable domain EAGVTQFPSHSVIEKGQTVTLRCDPISGHDNLYWYRRVMGKEIKFLLHFVKESKQDESGMPNNRFLAERTGGTYSTLKVQPAELEDSGVYFCASSPQTPNTEAFFGQGTRLTVV.

The chain uses TRBV27 and TRBJ2-7, with 10 bases lining up with TRBD1. CDR3 length: 13 residues. The V gene's germline CDR1 is MNHEY and CDR2 SMNVEV (reference sequence). The trim removed 6 bases at V and 5 bases at J, leaving 4 bases unmatched. The CDR3 DNA reads TGTGCCAGCAGAGGGACAGGGGTGCACGAGCAGTACTTC. Translated: CASRGTGVHEQYF.

This clone was seen only once. The rearrangement uses TRBV7-2 and TRBJ2-3; no firm D call. The CDR3 consists of 18 residues. V lost 0 bases and J lost 9, with 25 bases in between. CDR1 is SGHTA and CDR2 is FQGNSA in the germline V gene. In DNA, the CDR3 is TGTGCCAGCAGCTTAGCAGCTCGGGCCCTCCGGCAATTGTACACGCAGTATTTT. Its translation is CASSLAARALRQLYTQYF.

The chain couples TRBV11-3 to TRBJ2-7; D remains unclear. Germline V CDR1 and CDR2: SGHNT, YENEEA. CDR3 length equals 13 residues. Trimming removed 7 bases from V and 1 base from J, with 11 bases in between. The CDR3 reads CASTMESSYEQYF. In nucleotides, the CDR3 is TGTGCCAGCACCATGGAGAGTTCCTACGAGCAGTACTTC.

This rearrangement joins TRBV12-2 to TRBJ2-1; the D call of TRBD2 is as the table states it, not checked on the DNA. TRBV12-2 is assigned pseudogene status. The CDR3 is 16 amino acids. The DNA of the CDR3 is TGTGCAAGTCGCTTAGTTAGGGGGGGCTCCTACAATGAGCAGTTCTTC. It translates to CASRLVRGGSYNEQFF.

The gene calls are TRBV4-2 and TRBJ2-7; possibly TRBD1 for D (5 bases). CDR3 length: 15 residues. Trimming stripped 0 bases from V and 0 bases from J, with 9 bases between. CDR1 and CDR2 from the germline V gene are LGHNA and YNFKEQ. As DNA, the CDR3 is TGTGCCAGCAGCCAAGAGTGGGGCGGCTCCTACGAGCAGTACTTC. As protein: CASSQEWGGSYEQYF.

The rearrangement uses TRBV29-1 and TRBJ2-7; 9 bases are shared with TRBD2. The CDR3 is 16 residues long. Trimming took 2 bases from V and 0 from J; bases not matched to a gene: 8. Germline CDR1 reads SQVTM; CDR2 reads ANQGSEA. The CDR3 protein is CSVEPLTSGSSYEQYF. CDR3 nucleotide sequence: TGCAGCGTTGAACCCCTGACTAGCGGCAGCTCCTACGAGCAGTACTTC.

This clone occurred a few times. The J gene is TRBJ1-2, the V gene TRBV6-5; D might be TRBD1 (5 bases). CDR3 length equals 14 residues. The V gene's germline CDR1 is MNHEY and CDR2 SVGAGI. The V end lost 4 bases, the J end lost 6 bases, and 15 bases lay between the germline ends. The CDR3 sequence: CASSSTGLGHGYTF. The CDR3 coding sequence is TGTGCCAGCAGTTCCACGGGACTCGGCCATGGCTACACCTTC.

This chain uses TRBV2 with TRBJ2-7; 10 bases map to TRBD1. The germline CDR1 and CDR2 sequences are SNHLY and FYNNEI. This CDR3 contains 17 residues. With V trimmed by 7 bases and J by 2 bases, 14 bases remained unmatched. CDR3 in DNA: TGTGCCAGCACCGGTACGGGACAGGGGACTAAACCCTACGAGCAGTACTTC. It codes for CASTGTGQGTKPYEQYF.

The genes are TRBV14 and TRBJ2-2; tentative D call: TRBD2 (5 bases). Germline lookup yields CDR1 SGHDN and CDR2 FVKESK. V was clipped by 1 base and J by 7 bases, with 13 bases between them. This CDR3 is built from 15 residues. The CDR3 sequence: CASSQGRGPVGELFF. The DNA of the CDR3 is TGTGCCAGCAGCCAAGGGCGAGGGCCCGTCGGGGAGCTGTTTTTT.

The chain couples TRBV18 to TRBJ2-7, with D possibly matching TRBD1 (6 bases). The V gene's germline CDR1 is KGHSH and CDR2 LQKENI. This CDR3 has 14 amino acids. V lost 4 bases and J lost 4, with 14 bases in between. Here the CDR3 DNA reads TGTGCCAGCTCACTACAGGGCGAGGCGTACGAGCAGTACTTC. Amino acid sequence: CASSLQGEAYEQYF.